The clone carrying this T cell receptor (beta chain) was picked up many times. What it recognizes is unknown. From the 5' RACE reads, TCRdb called clonotypes with MiXCR, one entry per CDR3 protein. The table has 200,000 to 250,000 distinct CDR3 sequences, 16% seen once; the top ten hold around 3.7%. This specimen comes from a study of T-cell memory formation after mild COVID-19. Regarding the study as a whole: Second-wave clones peaking on day 37 lacked confirmed SARS-CoV-2 specificity. Among clones contracting day 15 to 85, CD4/CD8 was balanced, whereas later expanders leaned CD4+.

CDR3 length: 11 residues. Trimming shortened V by 4 bases and J by 4 bases, and 8 bases separated the two germline ends. Germline V lookup: CDR1 SQVTM, CDR2 ANQGSEA. This chain joins TRBV29-1 and TRBJ2-7; D is unclear. The sample consisted of PBMCs or a T cell subset sorted from them (not recorded which). This sequence was found in a man aged 18 to 29 who had mild COVID-19 (a few samples of this study predate the infection). Cell type and time point are not known. The chain's CDR3 is CSVVTGYEQYF. The CDR3 bases are TGCAGCGTTGTGACGGGTTACGAGCAGTACTTC.